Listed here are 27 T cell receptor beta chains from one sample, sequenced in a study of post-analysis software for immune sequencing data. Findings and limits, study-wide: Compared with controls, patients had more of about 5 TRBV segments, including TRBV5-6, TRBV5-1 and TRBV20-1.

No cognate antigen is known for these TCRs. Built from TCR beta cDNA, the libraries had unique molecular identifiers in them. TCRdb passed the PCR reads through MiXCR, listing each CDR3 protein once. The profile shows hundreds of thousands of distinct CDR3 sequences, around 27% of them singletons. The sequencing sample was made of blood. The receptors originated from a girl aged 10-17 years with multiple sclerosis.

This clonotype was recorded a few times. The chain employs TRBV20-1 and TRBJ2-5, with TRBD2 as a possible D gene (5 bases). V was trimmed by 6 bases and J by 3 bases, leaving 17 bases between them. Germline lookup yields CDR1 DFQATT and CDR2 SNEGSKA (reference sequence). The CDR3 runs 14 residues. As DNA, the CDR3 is TGCAGTGCAACATCATCGCCGGGGAAAGAGACCCAGTACTTC. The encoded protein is CSATSSPGKETQYF.

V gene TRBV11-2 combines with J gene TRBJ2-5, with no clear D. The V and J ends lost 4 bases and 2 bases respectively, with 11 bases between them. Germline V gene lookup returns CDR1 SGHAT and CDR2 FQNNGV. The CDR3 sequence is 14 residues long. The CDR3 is CASSSDGRQETQYF. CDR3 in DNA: TGTGCCAGCAGCTCCGACGGAAGGCAAGAGACCCAGTACTTC.

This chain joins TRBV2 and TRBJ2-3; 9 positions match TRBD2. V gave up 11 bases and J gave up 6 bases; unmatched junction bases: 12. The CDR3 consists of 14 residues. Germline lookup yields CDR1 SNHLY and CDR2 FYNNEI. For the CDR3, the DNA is TGTGCCGTCCATCTAGCGGGGAGAGTGGATACGCAGTATTTT. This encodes CAVHLAGRVDTQYF.

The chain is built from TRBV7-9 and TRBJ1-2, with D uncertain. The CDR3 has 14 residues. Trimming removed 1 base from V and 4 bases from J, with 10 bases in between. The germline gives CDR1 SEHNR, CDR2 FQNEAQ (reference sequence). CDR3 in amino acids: CASSLEAGFYGYTF. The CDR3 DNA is TGTGCCAGCAGCTTAGAGGCGGGGTTCTATGGCTACACCTTC.

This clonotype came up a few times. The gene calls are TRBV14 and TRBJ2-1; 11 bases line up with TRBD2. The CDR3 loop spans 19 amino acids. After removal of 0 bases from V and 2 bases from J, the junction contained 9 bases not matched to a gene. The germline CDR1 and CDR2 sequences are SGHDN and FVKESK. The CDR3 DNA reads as TGTGCCAGCAGCCAAGATCGTCCGCTAGCGGGGGGACCCTACAATGAGCAGTTCTTC. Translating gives CASSQDRPLAGGPYNEQFF.

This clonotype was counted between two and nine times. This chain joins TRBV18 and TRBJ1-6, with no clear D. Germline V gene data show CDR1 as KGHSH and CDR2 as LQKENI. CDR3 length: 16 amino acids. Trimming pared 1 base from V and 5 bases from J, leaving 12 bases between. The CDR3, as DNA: TGTGCCAGCTCACCACGGAGGGTTGGCGATAATTCACCCCTCCACTTT. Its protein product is CASSPRRVGDNSPLHF.

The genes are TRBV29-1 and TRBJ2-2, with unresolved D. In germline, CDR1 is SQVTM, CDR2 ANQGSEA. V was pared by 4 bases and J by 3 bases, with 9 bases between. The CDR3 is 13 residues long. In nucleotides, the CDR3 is TGCAGCGTTGGCCAGGTGTACACCGGGGAGCTGTTTTTT. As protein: CSVGQVYTGELFF.

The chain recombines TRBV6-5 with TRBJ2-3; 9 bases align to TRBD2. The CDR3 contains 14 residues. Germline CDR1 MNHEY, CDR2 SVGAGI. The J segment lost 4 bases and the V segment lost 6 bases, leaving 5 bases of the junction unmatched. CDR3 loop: CASSRGGAADTQYF. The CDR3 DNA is TGTGCCAGCAGCCGCGGGGGGGCGGCAGATACGCAGTATTTT.

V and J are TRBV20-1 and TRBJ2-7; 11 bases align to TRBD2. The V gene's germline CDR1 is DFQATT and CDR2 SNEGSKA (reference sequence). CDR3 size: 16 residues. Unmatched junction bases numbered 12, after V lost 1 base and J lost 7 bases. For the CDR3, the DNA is TGCAGTGCTAGAGCAGCGGGACTAGCGGTCTACAATGAGCAGTACTTC. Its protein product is CSARAAGLAVYNEQYF.

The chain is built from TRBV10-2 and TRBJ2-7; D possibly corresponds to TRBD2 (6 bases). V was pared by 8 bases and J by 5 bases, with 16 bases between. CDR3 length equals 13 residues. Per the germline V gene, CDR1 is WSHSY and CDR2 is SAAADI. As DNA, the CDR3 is TGCGCCAGCGGGGGACGGGGGATGGACGAGCAGTACTTC. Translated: CASGGRGMDEQYF.

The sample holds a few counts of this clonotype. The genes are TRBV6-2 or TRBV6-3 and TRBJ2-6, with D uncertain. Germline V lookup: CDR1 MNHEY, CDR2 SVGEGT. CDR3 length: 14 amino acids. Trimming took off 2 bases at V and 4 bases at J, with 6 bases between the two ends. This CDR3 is CASSYLLGANVLTF. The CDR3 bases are TGTGCCAGCAGTTACCTACTCGGGGCCAACGTCCTGACTTTC.

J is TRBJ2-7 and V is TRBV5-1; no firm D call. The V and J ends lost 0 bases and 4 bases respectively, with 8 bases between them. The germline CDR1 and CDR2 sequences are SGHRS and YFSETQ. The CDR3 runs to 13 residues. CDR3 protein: CASSLAAEYEQYF. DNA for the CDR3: TGCGCCAGCAGCTTGGCCGCGGAGTACGAGCAGTACTTC.

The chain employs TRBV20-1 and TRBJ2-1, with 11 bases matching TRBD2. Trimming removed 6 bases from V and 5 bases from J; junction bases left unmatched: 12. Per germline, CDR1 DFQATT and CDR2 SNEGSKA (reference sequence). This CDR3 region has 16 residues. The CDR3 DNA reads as TGCAGTGCCGAACCCGACGGGACTAGCGGCGACAATGAGCAGTTCTTC. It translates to CSAEPDGTSGDNEQFF.

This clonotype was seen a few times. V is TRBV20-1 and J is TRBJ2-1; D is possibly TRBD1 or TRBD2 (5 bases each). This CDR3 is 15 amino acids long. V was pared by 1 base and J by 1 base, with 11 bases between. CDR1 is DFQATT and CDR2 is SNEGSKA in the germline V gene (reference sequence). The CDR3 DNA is TGCAGTGCTAGAGGGTCGGGGACGTCCTACAATGAGCAGTTCTTC. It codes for CSARGSGTSYNEQFF.

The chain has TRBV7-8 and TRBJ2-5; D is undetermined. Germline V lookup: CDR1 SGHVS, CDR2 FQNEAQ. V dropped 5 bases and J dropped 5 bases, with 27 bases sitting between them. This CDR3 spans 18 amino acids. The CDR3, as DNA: TGTGCCAGCAGCCCTAGAGGATTGCAGTCGGCTATCCGGGAGACCCAGTACTTC. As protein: CASSPRGLQSAIRETQYF.

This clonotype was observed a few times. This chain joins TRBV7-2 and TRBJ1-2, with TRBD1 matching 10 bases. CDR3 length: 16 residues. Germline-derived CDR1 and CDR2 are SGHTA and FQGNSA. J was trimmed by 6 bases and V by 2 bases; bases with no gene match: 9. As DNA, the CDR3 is TGTGCCAGCAGCTTACGTGCGGACAGGGGGTTTGATGGCTACACCTTC. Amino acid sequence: CASSLRADRGFDGYTF. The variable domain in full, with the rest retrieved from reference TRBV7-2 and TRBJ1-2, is GAGVSQSPSNKVTEKGKDVELRCDPISGHTALYWYRQSLGQGLEFLIYFQGNSAPDKSGLPSDRFSAERTGGSVSTLTIQRTQQEDSAVYLCASSLRADRGFDGYTFGSGTRLTVV.

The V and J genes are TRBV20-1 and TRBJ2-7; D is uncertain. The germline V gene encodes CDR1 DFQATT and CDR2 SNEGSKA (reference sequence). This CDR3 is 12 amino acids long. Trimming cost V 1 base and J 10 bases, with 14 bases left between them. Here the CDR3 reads CSARGGREAQYF. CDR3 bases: TGCAGTGCTAGAGGCGGTAGAGAGGCCCAGTACTTC.

This CDR3 reads CASSSERGPSNTGELFF. CDR3 DNA sequence: TGTGCCAGCAGCTCGGAGCGGGGGCCATCGAACACCGGGGAGCTGTTTTTT. The J gene is TRBJ2-2, the V gene TRBV7-9; 8 bases match TRBD2. This CDR3 has 17 amino acids. V was pared by 4 bases and J by 0 bases, with 7 bases of the junction left unmatched. CDR1 is SEHNR and CDR2 is FQNEAQ in the germline V gene (reference sequence). The entire variable domain, with the rest obtained from reference TRBV7-9 and TRBJ2-2, is as follows: DTGVSQNPRHKITKRGQNVTFRCDPISEHNRLYWYRQTLGQGPEFLTYFQNEAQLEKSRLLSDRFSAERPKGSFSTLEIQRTEQGDSAMYLCASSSERGPSNTGELFFGEGSRLTVL.

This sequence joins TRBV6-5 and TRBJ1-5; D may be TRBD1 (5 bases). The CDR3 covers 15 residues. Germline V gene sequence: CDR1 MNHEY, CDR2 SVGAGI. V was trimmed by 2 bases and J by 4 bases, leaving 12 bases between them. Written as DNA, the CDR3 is TGTGCCAGCAGTTACGACAGCACCTATAATCAGCCCCAGCATTTT. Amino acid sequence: CASSYDSTYNQPQHF.

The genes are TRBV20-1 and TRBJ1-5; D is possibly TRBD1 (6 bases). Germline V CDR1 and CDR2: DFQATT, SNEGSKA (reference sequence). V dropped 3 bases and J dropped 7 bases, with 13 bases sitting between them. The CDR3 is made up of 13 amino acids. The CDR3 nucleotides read TGCAGTGCTAGTCGGCAGGGGAGACAGCCCCAGCATTTT. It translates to CSASRQGRQPQHF.

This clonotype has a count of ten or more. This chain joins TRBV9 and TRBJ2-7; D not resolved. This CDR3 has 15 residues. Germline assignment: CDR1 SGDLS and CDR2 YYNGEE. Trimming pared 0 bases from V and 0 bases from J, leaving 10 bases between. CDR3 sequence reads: CASSVGSAASYEQYF. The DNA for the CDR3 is TGTGCCAGCAGCGTAGGGTCGGCTGCCTCCTACGAGCAGTACTTC.

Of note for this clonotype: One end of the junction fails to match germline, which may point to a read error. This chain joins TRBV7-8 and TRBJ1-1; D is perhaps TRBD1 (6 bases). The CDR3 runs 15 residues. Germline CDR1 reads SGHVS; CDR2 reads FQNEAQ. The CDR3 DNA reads TGTGCCAGCAGCTTGGGGTGGACAGCGGGTACTGAGGCTTTCTTT. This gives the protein CASSLGWTAGTEAFF.

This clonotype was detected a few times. The CDR3 region has the DNA TGTGCCAGCAGCCCAGGGGGAGGCGGGAGCTCCTACAATGAGCAGTTCTTC. It encodes CASSPGGGGSSYNEQFF. The J gene is TRBJ2-1, the V gene TRBV7-8, with D possibly being TRBD1 or TRBD2 (7 bases each). Germline-derived CDR1 and CDR2 are SGHVS and FQNEAQ. This CDR3 has 17 residues. Trimming took 5 bases from V and 0 from J, leaving 17 bases between them.

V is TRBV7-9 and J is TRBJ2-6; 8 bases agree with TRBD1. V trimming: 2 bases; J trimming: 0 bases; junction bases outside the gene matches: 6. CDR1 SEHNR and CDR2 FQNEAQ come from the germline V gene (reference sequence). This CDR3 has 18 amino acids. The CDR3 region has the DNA TGTGCCAGCAGCTTATTTCGGGACAGGTGCTCTGGGGCCAACGTCCTGACTTTC. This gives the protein CASSLFRDRCSGANVLTF.

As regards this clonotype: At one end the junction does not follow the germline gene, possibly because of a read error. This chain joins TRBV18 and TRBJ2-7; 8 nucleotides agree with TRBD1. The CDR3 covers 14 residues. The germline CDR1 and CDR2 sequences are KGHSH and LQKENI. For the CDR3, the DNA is TGTACCAGCTCACCCGGACAGGGAGGCTACGAGCAGTACTTC. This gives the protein CTSSPGQGGYEQYF. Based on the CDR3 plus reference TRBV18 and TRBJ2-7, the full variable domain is NAGVMQNPRHLVRRRGQEARLRCSPMKGHSHVYWYRQLPEEGLKFMVYLQKENIIDESGMPKERFSAEFPKEGPSILRIQQVVRGDSAAYFCTSSPGQGGYEQYFGPGTRLTVT.

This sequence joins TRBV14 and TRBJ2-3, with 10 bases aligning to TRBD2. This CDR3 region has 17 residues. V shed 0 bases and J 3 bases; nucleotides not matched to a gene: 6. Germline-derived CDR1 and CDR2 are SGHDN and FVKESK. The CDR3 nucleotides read TGTGCCAGCAGCCAAGATCGAGGGACTAGCGTAACAGATACGCAGTATTTT. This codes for CASSQDRGTSVTDTQYF.

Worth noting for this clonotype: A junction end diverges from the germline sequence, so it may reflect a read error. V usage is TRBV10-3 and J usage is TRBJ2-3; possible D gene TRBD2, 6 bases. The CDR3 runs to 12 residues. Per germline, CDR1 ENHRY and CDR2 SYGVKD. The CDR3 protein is CATSPTGVTQYF. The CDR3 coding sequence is TGTGCCACCAGTCCCACGGGGGTTACGCAGTATTTT.